This T cell receptor (beta chain) was sequenced for a study of breast tumors, draining lymph nodes, adjacent tissues. Study results and caveats: Data only fit, rather than demonstrated, lymph node origin of most tumor T cells. Luminal-like breast cancer showed significantly higher tumor–nontumor repertoire similarity than basal-like.

In TCRdb, the multiplex PCR reads were re-called with MiXCR into one record per CDR3 protein. The sample shows about 47,000 distinct CDR3 sequences, around 23% of them seen only once. Note on this clonotype: Its target is not known.

This CDR3 region has 11 residues. Trimming removed 1 base from V and 5 bases from J, with 2 bases in between. Germline values: CDR1 KGHDR, CDR2 SFDVKD. V gene TRBV24-1 combines with J gene TRBJ2-7; D call uncertain. Sequenced material: breast tumor tissue. The receptor was isolated from a female donor with breast cancer. Some clones in this sample may be carry-over from other donors' samples. The CDR3 loop is CATSDFHEQYF. Written as DNA, the CDR3 is TGTGCCACCAGTGATTTCCACGAGCAGTACTTC.